A selection of T cell receptor beta chains follows, all from one sample in a study of radiation and T cells in renal cell carcinoma. The assay was immunoSEQ multiplex PCR, and TCRdb's table has in-frame clones only and misses some. This table holds about 91,000 clones, 82% found once. The sequencing here drew on blood, taken from a patient whose treatment included radiotherapy and nephrectomy. These receptor sequences come from a man in his 60s with renal cell carcinoma. Each CDR3 is given with its conserved first and last residue. A D gene is named only where the DNA matches it firmly. Rows may omit the clone size; those that give it use once, few, many or a size class.

D: TRBD1
V: TRBV10-1
J: TRBJ1-1
size: NA
CDR3: CASSDGTGAEAFF
DNA: TGCGCCAGCAGTGACGGGACAGGGGCTGAAGCTTTCTTT

D: NA
V: TRBV27
J: TRBJ2-1
size: once
CDR3: CASSLSRSSATSYNEQFF
DNA: TGTGCCAGCAGTTTATCGAGGAGCAGCGCGACATCCTACAATGAGCAGTTCTTC

D: NA
V: TRBV5-1
J: TRBJ2-2
size: NA
CDR3: CASSSREIGELFF
DNA: TGCGCCAGCAGCTCCCGGGAGATAGGGGAGCTGTTTTTT

D: NA
V: TRBV4-3
J: TRBJ2-1
size: NA
CDR3: CASSPRFVGGSYNEQFF
DNA: TGCGCCAGCAGCCCGAGATTTGTCGGGGGCTCCTACAATGAGCAGTTCTTC

D: TRBD2
V: TRBV7-9
J: TRBJ2-2
size: NA
CDR3: CASSFPGLANTGELFF
DNA: TGTGCCAGCAGCTTCCCGGGACTAGCCAACACCGGGGAGCTGTTTTTT

D: NA
V: TRBV7-2
J: TRBJ2-7
size: NA
CDR3: CASSLAKNRIYEQYF
DNA: TGTGCCAGCAGCTTAGCAAAGAACAGGATCTACGAGCAGTACTTC

D: NA
V: TRBV27
J: TRBJ1-2
size: NA
CDR3: CASRYGYTF
DNA: TGTGCCAGCAGGTATGGCTACACCTTC

D: TRBD1
V: TRBV29-1
J: TRBJ1-2
size: once
CDR3: CSAWTGNDGYTF
DNA: TGCAGCGCTTGGACAGGGAACGATGGCTACACCTTC

D: TRBD1
V: TRBV9
J: TRBJ2-7
size: NA
CDR3: CASSLGTGKRQQYF
DNA: TGTGCCAGCAGCTTAGGGACAGGGAAAAGGCAGCAGTACTTC

D: NA
V: TRBV6-5
J: TRBJ1-1
size: NA
CDR3: CASSYSSGGDTEAFF
DNA: TGTGCCAGCAGTTACTCCTCGGGGGGGGACACTGAAGCTTTCTTT

D: NA
V: TRBV5-1
J: TRBJ2-1
size: NA
CDR3: CASKSTAAFYYNEQFF
DNA: TGCGCCAGCAAGTCTACAGCCGCCTTTTACTACAATGAGCAGTTCTTC

D: NA
V: TRBV21-1
J: TRBJ2-5
size: NA
CDR3: CASSKPVRKETQYF
DNA: TGTGCCAGCAGCAAACCTGTCCGAAAAGAGACCCAGTACTTC

D: TRBD1
V: TRBV6-1
J: TRBJ1-3
size: NA
CDR3: CASSEALPGGTGNTIYF
DNA: TGTGCCAGCAGTGAAGCGCTTCCAGGGGGCACTGGAAACACCATATATTTT

D: NA
V: TRBV27
J: TRBJ2-1
size: once
CDR3: CASSLEPPLYNEQFF
DNA: TGTGCCAGCAGTTTGGAGCCTCCTCTCTACAATGAGCAGTTCTTC

D: TRBD2
V: TRBV5-1
J: TRBJ2-5
size: NA
CDR3: CASSLRGGSLETQYF
DNA: TGCGCCAGCAGCTTGAGAGGCGGGAGCCTAGAGACCCAGTACTTC

D: NA
V: TRBV6-5
J: TRBJ2-5
size: once
CDR3: CASSRTQSGETQYF
DNA: TGTGCCAGCAGTCGAACCCAGAGCGGTGAGACCCAGTACTTC

D: TRBD2
V: TRBV7-2
J: TRBJ2-5
size: NA
CDR3: CASSFLPGGEGETQYF
DNA: TGTGCCAGCAGCTTCCTCCCCGGGGGGGAGGGGGAGACCCAGTACTTC

D: TRBD1
V: TRBV15
J: TRBJ1-5
size: NA
CDR3: CATSRDGQGNNQPQHF
DNA: TGTGCCACCAGCCGGGATGGACAGGGGAACAATCAGCCCCAGCATTTT

D: TRBD2
V: TRBV6-1
J: TRBJ2-1
size: NA
CDR3: CASGLAGLYNEQFF
DNA: TGTGCCAGCGGCCTAGCGGGGCTCTACAATGAGCAGTTCTTC

D: TRBD2
V: TRBV7-7
J: TRBJ2-2
size: NA
CDR3: CASSFRPLTSGRTIRAGELFF
DNA: TGTGCCAGCAGCTTCCGGCCGTTGACTAGCGGGAGAACAATACGCGCCGGGGAGCTGTTTTTT

D: NA
V: TRBV6-4
J: TRBJ2-7
size: NA
CDR3: CASREDPSSYEQYF
DNA: TGTGCCAGCAGGGAGGACCCGAGCTCCTACGAGCAGTACTTC

D: TRBD2
V: TRBV19
J: TRBJ2-5
size: NA
CDR3: CASSIRGLAGETQYF
DNA: TGTGCCAGTAGTATAAGGGGACTAGCGGGAGAGACCCAGTACTTC

D: TRBD1
V: TRBV7-8
J: TRBJ2-7
size: NA
CDR3: CASSLASRDSYEQYF
DNA: TGTGCCAGCAGCTTAGCGTCTAGGGACAGCTACGAGCAGTACTTC

D: TRBD2
V: TRBV27
J: TRBJ2-1
size: NA
CDR3: CASSPEVDSGPYNEQFF
DNA: TGTGCCAGCAGTCCCGAGGTAGATAGCGGGCCCTACAATGAGCAGTTCTTC

D: TRBD2
V: TRBV6-1
J: TRBJ2-3
size: few
CDR3: CASSTSGTTDTQYF
DNA: TGTGCCAGCAGCACTAGCGGGACAACAGATACGCAGTATTTT

D: NA
V: TRBV28
J: TRBJ1-3
size: NA
CDR3: CASSYDSLSGNTIYF
DNA: TGTGCCAGCAGTTATGACAGTCTCTCTGGAAACACCATATATTTT

D: NA
V: TRBV27
J: TRBJ2-5
size: NA
CDR3: CASSLTPLGGQETQYF
DNA: TGTGCCAGCAGTTTAACCCCCCTTGGGGGTCAAGAGACCCAGTACTTC

D: NA
V: TRBV10-2
J: TRBJ2-5
size: NA
CDR3: CASSEASTQYF
DNA: TGCGCCAGCAGTGAGGCGTCTACCCAGTACTTC

D: TRBD1
V: TRBV5-1
J: TRBJ1-2
size: NA
CDR3: CASSYDRAGYTF
DNA: TGCGCCAGCAGCTATGACAGGGCTGGCTACACCTTC

D: TRBD2
V: TRBV10-3
J: TRBJ2-5
size: NA
CDR3: CATGTSGRGGETQYF
DNA: TGTGCCACCGGGACTAGCGGGAGAGGTGGAGAGACCCAGTACTTC

D: NA
V: TRBV11-3
J: TRBJ2-2
size: NA
CDR3: CASSSWDRPYTGELFF
DNA: TGTGCCAGCAGCTCCTGGGACCGCCCATACACCGGGGAGCTGTTTTTT

D: NA
V: TRBV7-9
J: TRBJ2-1
size: NA
CDR3: CASLQSSPYNEQFF
DNA: TGTGCCAGCCTTCAAAGTTCCCCCTACAATGAGCAGTTCTTC

D: NA
V: TRBV7-9
J: TRBJ2-3
size: once
CDR3: CASSLPTDTQYF
DNA: TGTGCCAGCAGCCTCCCCACAGATACGCAGTATTTT

D: TRBD1
V: TRBV18
J: TRBJ1-5
size: NA
CDR3: CASSPGGQGGQPQHF
DNA: TGTGCCAGCTCTCCAGGGGGACAGGGTGGACAGCCCCAGCATTTT

D: TRBD2
V: TRBV7-9
J: TRBJ2-7
size: NA
CDR3: CASSLTLAGGSYEQYF
DNA: TGTGCCAGCAGCCTCACACTAGCGGGAGGCTCCTACGAGCAGTACTTC

D: NA
V: TRBV7-8
J: TRBJ2-6
size: NA
CDR3: CASSLSRGSGANVLTF
DNA: TGTGCCAGCAGCTTATCTCGGGGCTCTGGGGCCAACGTCCTGACTTTC

D: NA
V: TRBV5-1
J: TRBJ2-5
size: NA
CDR3: CASSGQRETQYF
DNA: TGCGCCAGCAGCGGGCAAAGAGAGACCCAGTACTTC

D: NA
V: TRBV7-2
J: TRBJ1-1
size: NA
CDR3: CASSLDGVATGRMNTEAFF
DNA: TGTGCCAGCAGCTTAGACGGGGTGGCCACAGGACGGATGAACACTGAAGCTTTCTTT

D: NA
V: TRBV27
J: TRBJ1-2
size: NA
CDR3: CASSLGQGSNYGYTF
DNA: TGTGCCAGCAGTTTGGGGCAGGGATCAAACTATGGCTACACCTTC

D: NA
V: TRBV2
J: TRBJ2-2
size: NA
CDR3: CASSEAGRGTGELFF
DNA: TGTGCCAGCAGTGAAGCAGGGAGAGGCACCGGGGAGCTGTTTTTT